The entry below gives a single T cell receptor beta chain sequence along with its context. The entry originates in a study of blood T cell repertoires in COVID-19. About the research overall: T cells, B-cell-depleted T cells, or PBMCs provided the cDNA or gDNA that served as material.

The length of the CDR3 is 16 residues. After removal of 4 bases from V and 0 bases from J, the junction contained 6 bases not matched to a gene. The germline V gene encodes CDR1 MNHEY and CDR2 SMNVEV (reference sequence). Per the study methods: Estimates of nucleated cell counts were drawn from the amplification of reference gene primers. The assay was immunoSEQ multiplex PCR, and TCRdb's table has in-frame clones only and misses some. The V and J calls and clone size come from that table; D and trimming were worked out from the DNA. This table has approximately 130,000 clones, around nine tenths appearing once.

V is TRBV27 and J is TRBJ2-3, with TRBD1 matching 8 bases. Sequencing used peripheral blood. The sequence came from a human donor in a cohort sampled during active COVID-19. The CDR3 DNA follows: TGTGCCAGCAGTTCCCGGGACAGGCTAAGCACAGATACGCAGTATTTT. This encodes CASSSRDRLSTDTQYF.